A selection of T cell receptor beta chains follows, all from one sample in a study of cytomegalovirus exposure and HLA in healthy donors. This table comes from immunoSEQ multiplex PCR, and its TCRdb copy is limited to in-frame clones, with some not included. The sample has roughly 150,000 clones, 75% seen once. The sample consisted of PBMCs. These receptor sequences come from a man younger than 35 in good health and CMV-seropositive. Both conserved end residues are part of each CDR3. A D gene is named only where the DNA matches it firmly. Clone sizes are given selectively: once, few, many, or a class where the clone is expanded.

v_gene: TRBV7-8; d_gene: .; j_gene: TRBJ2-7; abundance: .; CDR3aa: CASTPWGSGPYEQYF; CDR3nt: TGTGCCAGCACCCCCTGGGGTAGCGGCCCCTACGAGCAGTACTTC
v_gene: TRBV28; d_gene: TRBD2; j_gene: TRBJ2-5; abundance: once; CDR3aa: CASSTRTRSGQETQYF; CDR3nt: TGTGCCAGCAGTACCCGGACTAGGAGTGGGCAAGAGACCCAGTACTTC
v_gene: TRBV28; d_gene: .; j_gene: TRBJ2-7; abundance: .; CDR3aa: CATQRYSGTYEQYF; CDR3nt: TGTGCCACCCAAAGGTACAGCGGAACCTACGAGCAGTACTTC
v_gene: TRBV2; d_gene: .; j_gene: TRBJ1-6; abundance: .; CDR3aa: CASSGGRGSPLHF; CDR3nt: TGTGCCAGCAGTGGCGGACGGGGATCACCCCTCCACTTT
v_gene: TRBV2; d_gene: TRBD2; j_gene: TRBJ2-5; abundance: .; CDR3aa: CASSDPALAGGETQYF; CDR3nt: TGTGCCAGCAGTGATCCCGCGCTAGCGGGAGGAGAGACCCAGTACTTC
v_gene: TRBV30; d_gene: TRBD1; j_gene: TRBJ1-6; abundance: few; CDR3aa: CASGTVNSPLHF; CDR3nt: TGTGCCTCCGGGACAGTGAATTCACCCCTCCACTTT
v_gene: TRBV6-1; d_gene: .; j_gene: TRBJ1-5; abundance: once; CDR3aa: CASSEAGGNQPQHF; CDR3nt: TGTGCCAGCAGTGAAGCCGGAGGCAATCAGCCCCAGCATTTT
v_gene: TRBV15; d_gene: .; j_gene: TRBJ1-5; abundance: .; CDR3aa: CATSRAVRPQHF; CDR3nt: TGTGCCACCAGCAGAGCCGTTCGGCCCCAGCATTTT
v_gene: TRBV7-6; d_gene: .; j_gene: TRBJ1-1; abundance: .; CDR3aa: CASSLGTPRGGADTEAFF; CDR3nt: TGTGCCAGCAGCTTAGGCACCCCCCGGGGGGGGGCGGACACTGAAGCTTTCTTT
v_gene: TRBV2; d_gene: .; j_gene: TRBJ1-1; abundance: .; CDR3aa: CASIKYGGAKGNEAFF; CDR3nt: TGTGCCAGCATTAAGTATGGGGGGGCCAAAGGGAATGAAGCTTTCTTT
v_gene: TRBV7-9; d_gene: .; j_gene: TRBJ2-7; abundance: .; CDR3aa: CASSLNREQYF; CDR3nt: TGTGCCAGCAGCTTAAACAGAGAGCAGTACTTC
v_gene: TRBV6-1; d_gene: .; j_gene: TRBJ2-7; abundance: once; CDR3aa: CAGRRGRGSSEQYF; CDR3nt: TGTGCCGGGCGGCGGGGCAGGGGGTCGTCCGAGCAGTACTTC
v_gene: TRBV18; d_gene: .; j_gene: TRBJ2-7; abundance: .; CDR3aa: CASSVIPGHKLYEQYF; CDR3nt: TGTGCCAGCTCAGTCATACCGGGACACAAGCTCTACGAGCAGTACTTC
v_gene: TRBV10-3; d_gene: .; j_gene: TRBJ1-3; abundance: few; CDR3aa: CAISEGTSSGNTIYF; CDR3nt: TGTGCCATCAGTGAAGGAACTAGCTCTGGAAACACCATATATTTT
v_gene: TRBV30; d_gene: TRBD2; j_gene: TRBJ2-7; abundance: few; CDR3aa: CAWSVMSGRAHEQYF; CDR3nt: TGTGCCTGGAGTGTAATGAGCGGGAGGGCCCACGAGCAGTACTTC
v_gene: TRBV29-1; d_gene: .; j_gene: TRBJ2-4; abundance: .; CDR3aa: CSVSGQTNIQYF; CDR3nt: TGCAGCGTCAGTGGGCAGACAAACATTCAGTACTTC
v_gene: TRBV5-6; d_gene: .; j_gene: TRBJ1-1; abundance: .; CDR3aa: CASSLAALGTEAFF; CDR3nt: TGTGCCAGCAGCTTGGCCGCGCTCGGGACTGAAGCTTTCTTT
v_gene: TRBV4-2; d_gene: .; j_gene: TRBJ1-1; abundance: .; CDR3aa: CASSQETGVNTEAFF; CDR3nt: TGTGCCAGCAGCCAAGAAACGGGAGTGAACACTGAAGCTTTCTTT
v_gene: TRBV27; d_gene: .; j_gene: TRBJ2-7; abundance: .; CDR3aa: CASSPRRGDEQYF; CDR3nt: TGTGCCAGCAGTCCCCGCCGCGGTGACGAGCAGTACTTC
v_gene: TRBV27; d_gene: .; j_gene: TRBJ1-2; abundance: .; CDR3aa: CASSRTGANYGYTF; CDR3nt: TGTGCCAGCAGTCGGACGGGAGCTAACTATGGCTACACCTTC
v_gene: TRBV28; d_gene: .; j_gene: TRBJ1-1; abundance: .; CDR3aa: CASSLLHMNTEAFF; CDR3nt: TGTGCCAGCAGTTTATTACATATGAACACTGAAGCTTTCTTT
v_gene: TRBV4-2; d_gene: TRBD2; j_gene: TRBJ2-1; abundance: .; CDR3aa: CASSQDLLAGGGEQFF; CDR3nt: TGTGCCAGCAGCCAAGATCTACTAGCGGGAGGTGGGGAGCAGTTCTTC
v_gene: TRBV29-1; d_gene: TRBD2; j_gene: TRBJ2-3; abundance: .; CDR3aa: CSVGREGRNTQYF; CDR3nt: TGCAGCGTTGGGCGGGAGGGCCGGAATACGCAGTATTTT
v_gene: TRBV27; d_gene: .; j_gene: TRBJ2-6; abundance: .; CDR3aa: CASRTDQFTSRANVLTF; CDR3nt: TGTGCCAGCAGGACTGATCAGTTCACCTCAAGGGCCAACGTCCTGACTTTC
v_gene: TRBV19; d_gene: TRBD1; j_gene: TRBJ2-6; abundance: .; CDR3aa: CASTLGQVLSGANVLTF; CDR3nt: TGTGCCAGTACCCTAGGACAGGTTCTATCTGGGGCCAACGTCCTGACTTTC
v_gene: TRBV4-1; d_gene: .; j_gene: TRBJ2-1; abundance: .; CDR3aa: CASSPPMYNGHEQFF; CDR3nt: TGCGCCAGCAGCCCTCCCATGTACAATGGCCATGAGCAGTTCTTC
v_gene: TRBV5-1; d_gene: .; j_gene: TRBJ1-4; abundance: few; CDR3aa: CASSLGTVIEKLFF; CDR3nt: TGCGCCAGCAGCTTGGGGACAGTAATTGAAAAACTGTTTTTT
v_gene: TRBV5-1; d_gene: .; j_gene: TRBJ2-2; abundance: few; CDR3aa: CASSSRLNTGELFF; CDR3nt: TGCGCCAGCAGCTCCCGTTTGAACACCGGGGAGCTGTTTTTT
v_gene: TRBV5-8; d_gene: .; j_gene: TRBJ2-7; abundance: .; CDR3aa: CASEPGLGSSGKQYF; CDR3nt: TGTGCCAGCGAACCAGGTCTAGGGAGCTCGGGAAAGCAGTACTTC
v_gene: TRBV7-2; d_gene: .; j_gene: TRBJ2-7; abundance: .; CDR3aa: CASSLQGYEQYF; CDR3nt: TGTGCCAGCAGCTTACAGGGGTATGAGCAGTACTTC
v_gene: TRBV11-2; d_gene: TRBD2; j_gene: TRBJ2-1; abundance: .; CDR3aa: CASSLGTSGSNEQFF; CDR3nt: TGTGCCAGCAGCCTAGGGACTAGCGGGAGTAATGAGCAGTTCTTC